Included here is one T cell receptor (beta chain) sequence, with context. Its antigen is as yet unknown. Trimming shortened V by 3 bases and J by 2 bases, and 14 bases separated the two germline ends. Looked up from germline, CDR1 is MNHEY and CDR2 is SVGEGT. The CDR3 loop spans 15 amino acids. The record originates from a study of T cell repertoires in cytomegalovirus infection. Study summary: CMV infection together with matching HLA type was indicated by public TCR beta signatures.

From the reads, TCRdb called clonotypes with MiXCR, one entry per CDR3 protein. The sample lists about 700,000 distinct CDR3 sequences; around 35% were seen once. This specimen consisted of cultured PBMCs, obtained from culture after CMV antigen stimulation. The receptor was isolated from a human donor in good health (CMV status not recorded). Some clones in this sample may be carry-over from other donors' samples. The chain couples TRBV6-2 or TRBV6-3 to TRBJ2-7; D might be TRBD2 (6 bases). Here the CDR3 reads CASSYTGDSTYEQYF. DNA for the CDR3: TGTGCCAGCAGTTATACGGGGGACTCCACCTACGAGCAGTACTTC.